The present T cell receptor (beta chain) was sequenced within a study of molecular identifiers for immune sequencing clone quantification. Study-level points and caveats: Highly expanded clone sizes could be underestimated through barcode sharing by identical TCR molecules.

Naive CD8 libraries were made from 20,000 to 1,000,000 sorted cells, and they used 10%, 30% or 50% RNA. Naive CD8 T cells were picked out by sorting for CD8+CD4-CCR7+CD45RA+. Generation of bulk TCR libraries relied on previously described methods and listed TCR primers. TCRdb re-derived calls from the PCR reads in MiXCR, one entry per CDR3 protein. The profile shows just under 650,000 distinct CDR3 sequences, roughly 21% of them singletons. This clonotype came up many times. The antigen remains undetermined. CDR1 is SGHRS and CDR2 is YFSETQ in the germline V gene. The CDR3 covers 14 residues. The junction had 7 bases not matched to a gene; V was cut back by 5 bases and J by 4 bases.

The sequenced material came from naive CD8+ T cells from blood, with Jurkat cell RNA spiked in. Specified subset: FACS-sorted CD8+CD4-CCR7+CD45RA+ naive T cells. V gene TRBV5-1 combines with J gene TRBJ2-7; 9 bases are a match to TRBD2. The TCR sequence derives from a human donor in good health. Some libraries in this study had Jurkat cell RNA spiked in. CDR3 loop: CASRGVAGAYEQYF. In DNA, the CDR3 is TGCGCCAGCAGGGGAGTAGCGGGGGCTTACGAGCAGTACTTC.